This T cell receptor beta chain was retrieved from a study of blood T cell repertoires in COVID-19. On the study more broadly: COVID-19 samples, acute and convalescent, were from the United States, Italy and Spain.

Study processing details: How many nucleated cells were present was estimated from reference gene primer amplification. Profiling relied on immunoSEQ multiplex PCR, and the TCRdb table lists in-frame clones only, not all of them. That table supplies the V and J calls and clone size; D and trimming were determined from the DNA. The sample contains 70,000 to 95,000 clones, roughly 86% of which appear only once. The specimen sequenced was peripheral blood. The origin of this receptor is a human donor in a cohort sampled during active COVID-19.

CDR3 sequence (DNA): TGTGCCAGCAGTGAGGGAGAGTTCTCCTACAATGAGCAGTTCTTC. Amino acid sequence: CASSEGEFSYNEQFF. This rearrangement joins TRBV2 to TRBJ2-1; D may be TRBD2 (5 bases). V lost 3 bases and J lost 0, with 9 bases in between. Germline V CDR1 and CDR2: SNHLY, FYNNEI. The CDR3 is 15 amino acids.